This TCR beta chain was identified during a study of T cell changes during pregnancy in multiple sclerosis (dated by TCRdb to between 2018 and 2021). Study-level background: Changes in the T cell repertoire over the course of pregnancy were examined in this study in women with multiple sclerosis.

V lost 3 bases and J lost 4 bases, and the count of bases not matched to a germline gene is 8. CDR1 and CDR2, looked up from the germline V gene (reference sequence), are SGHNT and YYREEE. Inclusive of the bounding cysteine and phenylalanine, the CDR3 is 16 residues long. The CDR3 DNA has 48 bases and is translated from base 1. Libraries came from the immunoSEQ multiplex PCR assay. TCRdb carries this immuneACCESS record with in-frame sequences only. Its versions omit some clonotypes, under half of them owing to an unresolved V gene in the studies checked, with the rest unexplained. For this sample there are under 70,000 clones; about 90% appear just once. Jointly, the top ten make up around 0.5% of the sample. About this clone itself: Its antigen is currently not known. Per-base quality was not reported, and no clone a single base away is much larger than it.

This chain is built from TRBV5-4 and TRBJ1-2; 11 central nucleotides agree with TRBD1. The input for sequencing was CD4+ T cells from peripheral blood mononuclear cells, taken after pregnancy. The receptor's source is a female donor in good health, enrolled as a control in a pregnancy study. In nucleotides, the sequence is TGTGCCAGCAGCTCAAGGGGACAGGGGGATAGCTATGGCTACACCTTC. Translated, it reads CASSSRGQGDSYGYTF.